This T cell receptor (beta chain) was sequenced in a study of blood T cell repertoires in COVID-19. Across the whole study: COVID-19 samples from acute and convalescent phases originated in the United States, Italy and Spain.

The V end lost 7 bases, the J end lost 7 bases, and 13 bases lay between the germline ends. The germline V gene encodes CDR1 LNHDA and CDR2 SQIVND (reference sequence). The CDR3 has 13 residues. The table came from immunoSEQ multiplex PCR; TCRdb's copy has only in-frame clones and leaves some out. This sample carries 140,000 or so clones, approximately 79% of them seen once, and the ten largest clones take around 8.7%. The chain combines TRBV19 with TRBJ2-2, with TRBD1 as a possible D gene (5 bases). This TCR derives from a man aged 50 to 60 with active or convalescent COVID-19. The specimen was peripheral blood. The CDR3 is CASTLGVVGELFF. CDR3 coding DNA: TGTGCCAGTACCCTAGGGGTGGTCGGGGAGCTGTTTTTT.